The 27 T cell receptor beta chains below come from one sample, sequenced in a study of molecular identifiers for immune sequencing clone quantification. TCRdb re-called the PCR reads with MiXCR, one entry per CDR3 protein. The sample holds roughly 320,000 distinct CDR3 sequences, around a fifth seen once. The sequenced material came from naive CD8+ T cells from blood, with Jurkat cell RNA spiked in. Subset described: FACS-sorted CD8+CD4-CCR7+CD45RA+ naive T cells. The source of these receptors is a human donor in good health. Some libraries in this study had Jurkat cell RNA spiked in.

Notes on this clonotype: A clone one base away is much larger, so this may be a read error. The J gene is TRBJ1-1, the V gene TRBV25-1; D is unresolved. V dropped 6 bases and J dropped 2 bases, with 7 bases sitting between them. The CDR3 has 12 residues. The germline gives CDR1 MGHDK, CDR2 SYGVNS. The CDR3 is CASRAANTEAFF. The CDR3 DNA reads as TGTGCCAGCAGGGCAGCTAACACTGAAGCTTTCTTT.

There are a few counts of this clonotype. This chain uses TRBV11-2 with TRBJ2-1; TRBD1 matches 8 bases. The V segment lost 5 bases and the J segment 7 bases; nucleotides outside the gene matches: 10. The CDR3 contains 15 residues. Germline assignment: CDR1 SGHAT and CDR2 FQNNGV. CDR3 residues: CASSRPGQDDNEQFF. CDR3 in DNA: TGTGCCAGCAGCCGACCGGGACAGGACGATAATGAGCAGTTCTTC.

This clonotype was found many times. The CDR3 is CASSGAGGAYEQYF. DNA of the CDR3: TGTGCCAGCAGCGGGGCGGGAGGTGCCTACGAGCAGTACTTC. The chain links TRBV9 to TRBJ2-7; TRBD2 aligns across 8 bases. V shed 3 bases, J shed 2 bases, and the junction held 4 bases outside the gene matches. Germline V CDR1 and CDR2: SGDLS, YYNGEE. The CDR3 extends over 14 amino acids.

This clonotype has a handful of counts. V gene TRBV6-2 or TRBV6-3 combines with J gene TRBJ2-5, with TRBD1 matching 7 bases. CDR1 and CDR2 from the germline V gene are MNHEY and SVGEGT. The CDR3 extends over 19 amino acids. The trim removed 0 bases at V and 4 bases at J, leaving 17 bases unmatched. CDR3 region: CASSYSRWDSHSDLETQYF. The CDR3 coding sequence is TGTGCCAGCAGTTACTCAAGGTGGGACAGCCACTCCGATTTAGAGACCCAGTACTTC.

This clonotype was observed at least ten times. The genes are TRBV5-6 and TRBJ1-5; D unclear. This CDR3 spans 16 amino acids. Germline CDR1 is SGHDT and CDR2 is YYEEEE. Trimming took 2 bases from V and 1 from J, leaving 13 bases between them. In DNA form, the CDR3 reads TGTGCCAGCAGCTTTTCTGGGGTTATGAGCAATCAGCCCCAGCATTTT. This encodes CASSFSGVMSNQPQHF.

Turning to this clonotype: Germline and junction disagree at one end, which may indicate a read error. The chain recombines TRBV7-9 with TRBJ1-1; D is unclear. Germline values: CDR1 SEHNR, CDR2 FQNEAQ (reference sequence). The length of the CDR3 is 12 residues. The CDR3 nucleotides are TGTGCCAGCAGACCGGCGAACACTGAAACTTTCTTT. It specifies CASRPANTETFF. Filled out from reference TRBV7-9 and TRBJ1-1, the complete variable domain reads DTGVSQNPRHKITKRGQNVTFRCDPISEHNRLYWYRQTLGQGPEFLTYFQNEAQLEKSRLLSDRFSAERPKGSFSTLEIQRTEQGDSAMYLCASRPANTETFFGQGTRLTVV.

In its sample, this clonotype was seen many times. The V and J genes are TRBV7-9 and TRBJ2-2, with no clear D. This CDR3 is 13 amino acids long. Germline V gene sequence: CDR1 SEHNR, CDR2 FQNEAQ (reference sequence). V was pared by 5 bases and J by 6 bases, with 10 bases between. The CDR3 region has the DNA TGTGCCAGCAGCCGAGGAGAGGCCGGGGAGCTGTTTTTT. This sequence encodes CASSRGEAGELFF.

Concerning this clonotype: It may be a read error: a sequence one base away is much more abundant. This chain links TRBV5-1 with TRBJ2-7; D is unclear. The CDR3 has 16 amino acids. The germline V gene encodes CDR1 SGHRS and CDR2 YFSETQ. Written as DNA, the CDR3 is TGCGCCAGCAGCTTGGCCGCGAACGACGCAACCTACGGGCAGTACTTC. Protein: CASSLAANDATYGQYF.

Of note for this clonotype: A much more abundant neighbour one base away suggests this may be a read error. The V gene is TRBV5-6, the J gene TRBJ1-1; the D gene is possibly TRBD1 (6 bases). The germline CDR1 and CDR2 sequences are SGHDT and YYEEEE. Trimming stripped 2 bases from V and 3 bases from J, with 14 bases between. The CDR3 spans 15 residues. The CDR3 loop reads CASSLGGDMYTEAFF. CDR3 in DNA: TGTGCCAGCAGCTTAGGTGGGGACATGTACACTGAAGCTTTCTTT.

V and J are TRBV30 and TRBJ2-3; 8 bases match TRBD2. CDR1 and CDR2 from the germline V gene are GTSNPN and SVGIG (reference sequence). There are 16 residues in the CDR3. V was clipped by 2 bases and J by 4 bases; unmatched bases: 11. The CDR3 is CAWSWERESDPDTQYF. The CDR3 DNA sequence: TGTGCCTGGAGTTGGGAGCGGGAGAGTGACCCAGATACGCAGTATTTT.

Regarding this clonotype: A clone one base away is much larger, so this may be a read error. The missing conserved phenylalanine or tryptophan at the end of this CDR3 makes a read error likely. This sequence joins TRBV4-1 and TRBJ1-1; D gene ambiguous. V was cut by 1 base and J by 0 bases, with 9 bases left in between. Germline-derived CDR1 and CDR2 are MGHRA and YSYEKL. This CDR3 spans 15 amino acids. CDR3: CASSQAPLVNTEAFS. As DNA, the CDR3 is TGCGCCAGCAGCCAAGCGCCCCTGGTGAACACTGAAGCTTTCTCT.

This clonotype was counted ten times or more. V is TRBV24-1 and J is TRBJ2-1; perhaps TRBD1 as D (7 bases). CDR1 is KGHDR and CDR2 is SFDVKD in the germline V gene. CDR3 length equals 15 residues. Trimming shortened V by 3 bases and J by 5 bases, and 13 bases separated the two germline ends. The CDR3 DNA reads as TGTGCCACCAGTGATACAGGGGAGGCTGACAATGAGCAGTTCTTC. This gives the protein CATSDTGEADNEQFF.

The genes are TRBV6-1 and TRBJ1-3; 7 bases are shared with TRBD1. The V gene's germline CDR1 is MNHNS and CDR2 SASEGT. CDR3 size: 15 residues. Trimming removed 3 bases from V and 0 bases from J; junction bases left unmatched: 2. The chain's CDR3 is CASSDGTDSGNTIYF. In DNA, the CDR3 is TGTGCCAGCAGTGACGGGACAGACTCTGGAAACACCATATATTTT.

This clonotype was picked up many times. This sequence joins TRBV5-4 and TRBJ2-7; TRBD1 agrees at 11 bases. CDR3 length: 14 amino acids. V lost 9 bases to trimming and J lost 5 bases; unmatched junction nucleotides: 10. Germline V lookup: CDR1 SGHNT, CDR2 YYREEE (reference sequence). The CDR3 is CATSLPGQGDEQYF. The CDR3 bases are TGTGCCACCTCTCTACCGGGACAGGGGGACGAGCAGTACTTC.

On this clonotype itself: The CDR3 end shows no conserved phenylalanine or tryptophan, and so a read error is likely. The CDR3 loop is CASSPPTGADTQYL. For the CDR3, the DNA is TGTGCCAGCAGCCCACCGACAGGGGCGGATACGCAGTATCTT. This chain links TRBV7-9 with TRBJ2-3, with 8 bases fitting TRBD1. From germline, CDR1 is SEHNR and CDR2 FQNEAQ (reference sequence). There are 14 residues in the CDR3. V lost 5 bases, J lost 6 bases, and 7 bases stayed unmatched.

In regard to this clonotype: A much larger clone differs by one base, so this may be a read error. CDR3 bases: TGTGCCAGTAGTTACCGGGACACTTCCTACGAGCAGTGCTTC. It specifies CASSYRDTSYEQCF. This chain joins TRBV19 and TRBJ2-7; TRBD1 is a possible D gene (6 bases). The CDR3 length is 14 residues. Germline V gene sequence: CDR1 LNHDA, CDR2 SQIVND (reference sequence).

This clonotype was picked up many times. This chain connects TRBV4-1 to TRBJ2-7, with D possibly TRBD2 on 7 matching bases. The V end was cut by 5 bases, the J end by 3 bases, with 14 bases between. CDR1 and CDR2 from the germline V gene are MGHRA and YSYEKL. The CDR3 extends over 14 amino acids. Here the CDR3 reads CASSAGEGSYEQYF. The DNA for the CDR3 is TGCGCCAGCAGCGCAGGGGAGGGGAGCTACGAGCAGTACTTC.

Points on this clonotype: A much larger clone sits a single nucleotide away, making a read error possible. The CDR3 nucleotides are TGCGCCAGCAGCCAAGATTCCGTAATCTCCCACGAGCAGTACTTC. The encoded protein is CASSQDSVISHEQYF. The gene calls are TRBV4-3 and TRBJ2-7; D unclear. Germline CDR1 reads LGHNA; CDR2 reads YSLEER. This CDR3 contains 15 residues.

This clonotype was detected ten times or more. The V gene is TRBV12-3 or TRBV12-4, the J gene TRBJ1-2, with no clear D. The CDR3 has 15 residues. V gave up 1 base and J gave up 7 bases, with 16 bases separating them. Here the CDR3 DNA reads TGTGCCAGCAGTTTAGTGAGCTTAGGGAGGCTTGGCTACACCTTC. Translating it yields CASSLVSLGRLGYTF.

The rearrangement links TRBV11-2 to TRBJ2-7, with D possibly matching TRBD1 (5 bases). Germline values: CDR1 SGHAT, CDR2 FQNNGV. There are 15 residues in the CDR3. V was trimmed by 1 base and J by 0 bases, leaving 10 bases between them. CDR3 in amino acids: CASSLARGPSYEQYF. The CDR3 coding sequence is TGTGCCAGCAGCTTAGCAAGGGGCCCCTCCTACGAGCAGTACTTC.

As to this clonotype: One base away lies a much larger clone, so this may be a sequencing read error. Because the CDR3 is missing its conserved closing phenylalanine or tryptophan, this is likely a read error. The chain joins TRBV6-1 to TRBJ2-7, with unresolved D. There are 15 residues in the CDR3. The germline CDR1 and CDR2 sequences are MNHNS and SASEGT. Trimming shortened V by 10 bases and J by 0 bases, and 19 bases separated the two germline ends. CDR3 protein: CATEVRPRSSYEQYY. CDR3 nucleotides: TGTGCCACCGAGGTGAGGCCGAGGAGCTCCTACGAGCAGTACTAC.

V gene TRBV11-2 combines with J gene TRBJ2-5; 9 nucleotides agree with TRBD2. Germline values: CDR1 SGHAT, CDR2 FQNNGV. The CDR3 has 14 residues. The V and J ends lost 5 bases and 3 bases, in that order; junction bases with no gene match: 4. The CDR3 protein is CASSIPSGEETQYF. For the CDR3, the DNA is TGTGCCAGCAGCATACCTAGCGGGGAAGAGACCCAGTACTTC.

As regards this clonotype: This sequence may be a read error, since a much larger clone differs from it by one base. V and J are TRBV4-1 and TRBJ1-1; perhaps TRBD1 as D (6 bases). There are 13 residues in the CDR3. Germline CDR1 is MGHRA and CDR2 is YSYEKL. The germline V and J ends were trimmed by 1 base and 6 bases, with 9 bases remaining between them. CDR3 in amino acids: CASSQGTDAEAFF. The CDR3 DNA sequence: TGCGCCAGCAGCCAAGGGACAGATGCTGAAGCTTTCTTT.

This clonotype was picked up a small number of times. The chain recombines TRBV20-1 with TRBJ2-7; 11 bases map to TRBD2. The V and J ends lost 3 bases and 2 bases, in that order; junction bases with no gene match: 9. The CDR3 sequence is 16 residues long. Germline CDR1 is DFQATT and CDR2 is SNEGSKA (reference sequence). The CDR3: CSARKLAGEGPYEQYF. The CDR3 DNA reads TGCAGTGCTAGGAAACTAGCGGGAGAGGGGCCCTACGAGCAGTACTTC.

This clonotype showed up many times. CDR3 in DNA: TGTGCCAGCAGCCTCGAGGTCGGAACTAATGAAAAACTGTTTTTT. Amino acid sequence: CASSLEVGTNEKLFF. The chain links TRBV7-6 to TRBJ1-4; no firm D call. Trimming removed 5 bases from V and 1 base from J, with 11 bases in between. The CDR3 has 15 amino acids. Germline CDR1 reads SGHVS; CDR2 reads FNYEAQ.

This clonotype was seen ten or more times. This rearrangement joins TRBV6-5 to TRBJ2-7; possibly TRBD1 for D (6 bases). CDR1 and CDR2 from the germline V gene are MNHEY and SVGAGI. V dropped 0 bases and J dropped 2 bases, with 11 bases sitting between them. The CDR3 length is 15 residues. CDR3 sequence reads: CASSYSRSGAYEQYF. The CDR3, as DNA: TGTGCCAGCAGTTACTCGAGGTCAGGGGCCTACGAGCAGTACTTC.

Worth noting for this clonotype: A much larger clone sits a single nucleotide away, making a read error possible. The V and J genes are TRBV28 and TRBJ1-5; D may be TRBD1 (6 bases). This CDR3 has 14 residues. Trimming removed 7 bases at V and 2 bases at J, with 12 bases between. CDR1 and CDR2 from the germline V gene are MDHEN and SYDVKM. The CDR3 reads CASTWTVGNQPQHF. CDR3 nucleotides: TGTGCCAGCACCTGGACAGTCGGCAATCAGCCCCAGCATTTT.